This T cell receptor (beta chain) was found in a study of cytomegalovirus exposure and HLA in healthy donors. Overall study results and limits: On later analysis, the bulk of CMV-associated TCR beta chains appeared to be HLA-restricted.

PCR employed 60 Vbeta and 13 Jbeta primers. The table came from immunoSEQ multiplex PCR; TCRdb's copy has only in-frame clones and leaves some out. Of roughly 100,000 clones listed, 82% are singletons. J gave up 1 base and V 6 bases, and 6 bases lay outside the gene matches. CDR3 length: 14 amino acids. CDR1 and CDR2 (germline): MNHEY, SMNVEV (reference sequence). Comment on this clone: Its antigen is not identified.

Sequenced material: PBMCs. This clonotype originated in a man aged 50 to 60 in good health and CMV-seronegative. The chain links TRBV27 to TRBJ2-7, with TRBD2 matching 7 bases. The CDR3 region has the DNA TGTGCCAGCAGCCGCGGGGGAATTTCCTACGAGCAGTACTTC. Its translation is CASSRGGISYEQYF.